This TCR beta chain originates from a study of blood T cell repertoires in COVID-19. At the level of the study: COVID-19 samples, acute and convalescent, were from the United States, Italy and Spain. T cells, B-cell-depleted T cells, or PBMCs provided the cDNA or gDNA that served as material.

The CDR3 extends over 14 amino acids. Trimming removed 4 bases at V and 8 bases at J, with 18 bases between. Germline CDR1 is SGHKS and CDR2 is YYEKEE (reference sequence). Per the study methods: It was from reference gene primer amplification that nucleated cell counts were estimated. Measured with immunoSEQ multiplex PCR; TCRdb has only the in-frame clones, and not every one. D and trimming were read from the DNA, whereas the V and J calls and clone size are those reported in that table. The table shows 110,000 to 150,000 clones, with roughly 89% occurring only once. The sequencing sample was made of peripheral blood. The receptor's source is a man aged 60-69 years with active or convalescent COVID-19. The chain employs TRBV5-5 and TRBJ1-2, with a weak D call TRBD1 (6 bases). The CDR3: CASSIVTGIGGYTF. The CDR3 coding sequence is TGTGCCAGCAGCATCGTAACAGGGATAGGCGGCTACACCTTC.